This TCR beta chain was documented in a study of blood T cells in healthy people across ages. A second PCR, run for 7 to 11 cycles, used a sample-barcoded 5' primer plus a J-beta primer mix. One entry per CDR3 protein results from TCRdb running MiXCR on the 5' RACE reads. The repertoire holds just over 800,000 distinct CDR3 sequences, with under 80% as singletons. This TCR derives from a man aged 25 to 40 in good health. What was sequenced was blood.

The DNA of the CDR3 is TGTGCCAGCAGTGAGGGTTTGGATCAGCCCCAGCATTTT. Amino acids: CASSEGLDQPQHF. The chain joins TRBV6-5 to TRBJ1-5; D gene ambiguous. Trimming removed 5 bases at V and 5 bases at J, with 10 bases between. The CDR3 covers 13 residues. Germline assignment: CDR1 MNHEY and CDR2 SVGAGI.